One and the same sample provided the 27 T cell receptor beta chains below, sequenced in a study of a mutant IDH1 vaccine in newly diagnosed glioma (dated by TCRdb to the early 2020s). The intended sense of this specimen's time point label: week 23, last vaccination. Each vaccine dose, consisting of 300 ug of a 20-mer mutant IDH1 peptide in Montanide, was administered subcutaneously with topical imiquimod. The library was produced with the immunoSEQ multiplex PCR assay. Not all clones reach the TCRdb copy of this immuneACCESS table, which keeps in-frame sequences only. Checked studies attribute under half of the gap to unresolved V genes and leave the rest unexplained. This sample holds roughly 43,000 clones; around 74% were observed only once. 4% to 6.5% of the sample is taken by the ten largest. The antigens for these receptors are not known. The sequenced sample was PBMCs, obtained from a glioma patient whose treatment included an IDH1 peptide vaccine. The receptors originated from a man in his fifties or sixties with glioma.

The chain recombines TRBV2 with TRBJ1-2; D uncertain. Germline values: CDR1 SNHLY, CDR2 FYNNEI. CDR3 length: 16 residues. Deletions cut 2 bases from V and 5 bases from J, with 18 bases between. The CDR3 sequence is CASSETSAVWAYGYTF. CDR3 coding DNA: TGTGCCAGCAGTGAAACCTCGGCGGTCTGGGCTTATGGCTACACCTTC.

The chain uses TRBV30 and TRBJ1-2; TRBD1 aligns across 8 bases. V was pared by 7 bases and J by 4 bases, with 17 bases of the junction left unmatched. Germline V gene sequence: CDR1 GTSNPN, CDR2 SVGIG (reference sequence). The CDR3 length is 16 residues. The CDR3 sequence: CAFQGAGGQGGYGYTF. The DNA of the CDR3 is TGTGCCTTTCAAGGGGCAGGGGGCCAGGGGGGCTATGGCTACACCTTC.

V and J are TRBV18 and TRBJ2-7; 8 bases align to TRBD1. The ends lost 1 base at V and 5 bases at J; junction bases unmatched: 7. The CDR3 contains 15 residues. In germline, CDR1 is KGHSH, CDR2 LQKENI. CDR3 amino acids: CASSPRTGYTHEQYF. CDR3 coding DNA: TGTGCCAGCTCACCACGGACAGGGTATACTCACGAGCAGTACTTC. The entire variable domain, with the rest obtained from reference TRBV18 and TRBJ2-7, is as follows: NAGVMQNPRHLVRRRGQEARLRCSPMKGHSHVYWYRQLPEEGLKFMVYLQKENIIDESGMPKERFSAEFPKEGPSILRIQQVVRGDSAAYFCASSPRTGYTHEQYFGPGTRLTVT.

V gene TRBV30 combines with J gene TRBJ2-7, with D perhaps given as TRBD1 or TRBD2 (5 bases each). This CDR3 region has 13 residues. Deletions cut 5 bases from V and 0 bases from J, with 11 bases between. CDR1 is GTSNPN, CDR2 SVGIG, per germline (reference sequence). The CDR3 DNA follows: TGTGCCTGGTGGGACGGAAGCTCCTACGAGCAGTACTTC. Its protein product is CAWWDGSSYEQYF.

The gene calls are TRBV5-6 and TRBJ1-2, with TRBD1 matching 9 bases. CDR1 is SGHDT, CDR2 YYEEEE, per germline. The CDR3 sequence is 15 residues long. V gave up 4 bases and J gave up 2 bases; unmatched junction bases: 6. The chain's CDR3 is CASSTRQGGNYGYTF. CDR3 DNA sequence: TGTGCCAGCAGCACACGACAGGGGGGCAACTATGGCTACACCTTC.

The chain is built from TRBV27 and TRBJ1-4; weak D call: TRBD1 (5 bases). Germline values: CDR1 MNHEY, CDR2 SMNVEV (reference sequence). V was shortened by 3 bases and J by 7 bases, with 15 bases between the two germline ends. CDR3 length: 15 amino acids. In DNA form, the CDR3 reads TGTGCCAGCAGTTTGATTGGGACGCCTCTTGAAAAACTGTTTTTT. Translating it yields CASSLIGTPLEKLFF.

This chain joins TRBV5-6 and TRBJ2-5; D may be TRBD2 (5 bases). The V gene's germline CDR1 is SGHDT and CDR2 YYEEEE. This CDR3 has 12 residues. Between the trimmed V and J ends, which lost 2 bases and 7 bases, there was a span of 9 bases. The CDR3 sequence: CASSLRTATQYF. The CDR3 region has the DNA TGTGCCAGCAGCTTAAGGACTGCGACCCAGTACTTC. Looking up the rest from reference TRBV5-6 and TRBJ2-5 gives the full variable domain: DAGVTQSPTHLIKTRGQQVTLRCSPKSGHDTVSWYQQALGQGPQFIFQYYEEEERQRGNFPDRFSGHQFPNYSSELNVNALLLGDSALYLCASSLRTATQYFGPGTRLLVL.

Written as DNA, the CDR3 is TGTGCCAGCAGCGTACAGGGGGATTACTACGAGCAGTACTTC. Translating gives CASSVQGDYYEQYF. The V gene is TRBV9, the J gene TRBJ2-7; 7 bases are shared with TRBD1. CDR3 length: 14 amino acids. Germline trimming cut 1 base from V and 3 bases from J; bases unmatched to any gene: 4. Germline loops: CDR1 SGDLS, CDR2 YYNGEE.

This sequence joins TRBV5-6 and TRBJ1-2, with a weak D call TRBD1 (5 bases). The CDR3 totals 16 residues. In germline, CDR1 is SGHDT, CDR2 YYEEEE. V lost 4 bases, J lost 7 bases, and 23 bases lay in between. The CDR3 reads CASSRIGQGLSGGYTF. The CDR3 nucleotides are TGTGCCAGCAGCCGGATTGGGCAGGGCCTTTCGGGTGGCTACACCTTC.

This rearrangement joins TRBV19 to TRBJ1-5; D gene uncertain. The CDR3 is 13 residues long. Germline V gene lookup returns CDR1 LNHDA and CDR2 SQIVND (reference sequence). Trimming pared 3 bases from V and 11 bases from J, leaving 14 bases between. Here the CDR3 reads CASSIFGFTAQHF. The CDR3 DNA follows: TGTGCCAGTAGTATTTTCGGATTTACTGCCCAGCATTTT.

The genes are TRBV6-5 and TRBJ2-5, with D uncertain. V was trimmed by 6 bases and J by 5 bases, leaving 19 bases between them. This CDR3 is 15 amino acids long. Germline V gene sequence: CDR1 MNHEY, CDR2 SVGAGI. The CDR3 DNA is TGTGCCAGCAGACCCGCCGGGTCTCAAATGGAGACCCAGTACTTC. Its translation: CASRPAGSQMETQYF.

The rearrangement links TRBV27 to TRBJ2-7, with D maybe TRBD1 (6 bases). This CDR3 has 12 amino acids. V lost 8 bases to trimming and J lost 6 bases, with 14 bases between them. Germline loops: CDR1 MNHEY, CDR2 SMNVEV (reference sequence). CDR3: CASGQQLAEQYF. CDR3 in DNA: TGTGCCAGCGGACAGCAGTTGGCCGAGCAGTACTTC.

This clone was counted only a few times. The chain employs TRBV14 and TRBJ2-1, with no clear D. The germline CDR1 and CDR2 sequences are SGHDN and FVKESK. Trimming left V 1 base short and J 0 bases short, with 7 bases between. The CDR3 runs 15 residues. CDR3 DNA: TGTGCCAGCAGCCAAGTACTAAGCTCCTACAATGAGCAGTTCTTC. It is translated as CASSQVLSSYNEQFF.

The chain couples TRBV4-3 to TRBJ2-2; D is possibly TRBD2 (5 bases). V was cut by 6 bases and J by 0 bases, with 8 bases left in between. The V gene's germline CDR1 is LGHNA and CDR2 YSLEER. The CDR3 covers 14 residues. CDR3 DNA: TGCGCCAGCAGTCGGGAAACGAACACCGGGGAGCTGTTTTTT. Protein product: CASSRETNTGELFF.

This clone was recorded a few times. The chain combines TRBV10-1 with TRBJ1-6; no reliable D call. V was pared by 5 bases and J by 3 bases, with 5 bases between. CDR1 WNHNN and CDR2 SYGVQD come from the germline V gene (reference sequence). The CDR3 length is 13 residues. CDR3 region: CASSPDYNSPLHF. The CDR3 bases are TGCGCCAGCAGTCCGGACTATAATTCACCCCTCCACTTT.

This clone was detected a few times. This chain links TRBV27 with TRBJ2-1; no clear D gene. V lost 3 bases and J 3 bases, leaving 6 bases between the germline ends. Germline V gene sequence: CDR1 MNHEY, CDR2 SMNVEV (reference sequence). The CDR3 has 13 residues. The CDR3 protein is CASSFRHYNEQFF. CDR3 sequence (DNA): TGTGCCAGCAGTTTTCGTCACTACAATGAGCAGTTCTTC.

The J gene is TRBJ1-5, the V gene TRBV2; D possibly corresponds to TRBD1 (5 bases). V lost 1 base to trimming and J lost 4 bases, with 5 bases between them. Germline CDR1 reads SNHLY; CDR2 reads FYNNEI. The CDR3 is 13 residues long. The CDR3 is CASSEGQNQPQHF. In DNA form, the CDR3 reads TGTGCCAGCAGTGAAGGACAGAATCAGCCCCAGCATTTT.

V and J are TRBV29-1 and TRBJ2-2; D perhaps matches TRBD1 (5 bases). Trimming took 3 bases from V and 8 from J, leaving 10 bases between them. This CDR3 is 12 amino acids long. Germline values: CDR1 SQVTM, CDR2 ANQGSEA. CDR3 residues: CSVETQDGELFF. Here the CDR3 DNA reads TGCAGCGTTGAGACACAGGATGGGGAGCTGTTTTTT.

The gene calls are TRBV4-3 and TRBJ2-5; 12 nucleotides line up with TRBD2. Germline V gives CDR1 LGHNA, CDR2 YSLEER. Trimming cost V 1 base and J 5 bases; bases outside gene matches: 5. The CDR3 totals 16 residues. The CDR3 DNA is TGCGCCAGCAGCCAAGGGCTAGCGGGGGGGTTTGAGACCCAGTACTTC. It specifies CASSQGLAGGFETQYF.

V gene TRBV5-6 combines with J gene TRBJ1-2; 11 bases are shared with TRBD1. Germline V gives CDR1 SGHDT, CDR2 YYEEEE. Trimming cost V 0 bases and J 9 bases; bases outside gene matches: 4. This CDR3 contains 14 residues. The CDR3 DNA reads TGTGCCAGCAGCTTGGCCGGGACAGGGGGACGCTACACCTTC. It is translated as CASSLAGTGGRYTF.

The DNA for the CDR3 is TGCGCCAGCAGCCAAGTAAGTGGAGATACGCAGTATTTT. Translating gives CASSQVSGDTQYF. V usage is TRBV4-3 and J usage is TRBJ2-3; D gene unclear. The CDR3 sequence is 13 residues long. Germline lookup yields CDR1 LGHNA and CDR2 YSLEER. V gave up 1 base and J gave up 5 bases, with 7 bases separating them.

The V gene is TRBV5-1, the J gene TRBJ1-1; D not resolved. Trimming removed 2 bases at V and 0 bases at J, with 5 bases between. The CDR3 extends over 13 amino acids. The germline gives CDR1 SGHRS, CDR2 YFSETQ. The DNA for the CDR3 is TGCGCCAGCAGCTTTCGGGTGAACACTGAAGCTTTCTTT. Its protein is CASSFRVNTEAFF.

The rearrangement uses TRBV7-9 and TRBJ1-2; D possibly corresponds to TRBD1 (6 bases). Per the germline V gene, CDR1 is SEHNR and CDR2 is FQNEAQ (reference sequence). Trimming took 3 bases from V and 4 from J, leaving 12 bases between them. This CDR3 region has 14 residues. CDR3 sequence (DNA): TGTGCCAGCAGCTTTGCCGGGACATTCTATGGCTACACCTTC. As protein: CASSFAGTFYGYTF.

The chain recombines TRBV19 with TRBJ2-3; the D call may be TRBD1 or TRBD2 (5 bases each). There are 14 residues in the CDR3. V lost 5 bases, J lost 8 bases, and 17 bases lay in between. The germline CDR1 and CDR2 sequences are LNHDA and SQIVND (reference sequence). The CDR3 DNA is TGTGCCAGTAGTGCTGGGACCGCGGCAGGTACGCAGTATTTT. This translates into CASSAGTAAGTQYF. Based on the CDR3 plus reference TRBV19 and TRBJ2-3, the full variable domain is DGGITQSPKYLFRKEGQNVTLSCEQNLNHDAMYWYRQDPGQGLRLIYYSQIVNDFQKGDIAEGYSVSREKKESFPLTVTSAQKNPTAFYLCASSAGTAAGTQYFGPGTRLTVL.

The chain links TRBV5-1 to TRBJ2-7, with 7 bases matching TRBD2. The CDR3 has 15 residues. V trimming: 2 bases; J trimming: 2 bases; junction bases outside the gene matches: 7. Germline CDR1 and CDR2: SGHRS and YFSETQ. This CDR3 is CASSLAAGSAYEQYF. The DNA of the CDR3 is TGCGCCAGCAGCTTAGCAGCGGGGTCGGCCTACGAGCAGTACTTC. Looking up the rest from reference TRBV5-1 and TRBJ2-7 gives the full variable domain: KAGVTQTPRYLIKTRGQQVTLSCSPISGHRSVSWYQQTPGQGLQFLFEYFSETQRNKGNFPGRFSGRQFSNSRSEMNVSTLELGDSALYLCASSLAAGSAYEQYFGPGTRLTVT.

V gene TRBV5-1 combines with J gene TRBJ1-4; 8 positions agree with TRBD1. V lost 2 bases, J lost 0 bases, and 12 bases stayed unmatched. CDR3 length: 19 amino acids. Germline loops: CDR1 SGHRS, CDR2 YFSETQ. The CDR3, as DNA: TGCGCCAGCAGCTTCCAGGACAGGGAACAAGCCGCAACTAATGAAAAACTGTTTTTT. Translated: CASSFQDREQAATNEKLFF.

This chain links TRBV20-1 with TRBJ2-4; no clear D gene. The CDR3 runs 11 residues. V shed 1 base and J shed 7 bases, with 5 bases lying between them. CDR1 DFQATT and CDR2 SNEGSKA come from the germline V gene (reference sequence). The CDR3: CSARGPNIQYF. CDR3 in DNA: TGCAGTGCTAGAGGCCCGAACATTCAGTACTTC.